In this sample, the clone carrying this T cell receptor (beta chain) turned up a few times. As yet, its antigen is unknown. With 4 bases clipped from V and 3 bases from J, the junction kept 6 bases outside the gene matches. The CDR3 extends over 15 amino acids. CDR1 is SGHDT, CDR2 YYEEEE, per germline. Via MiXCR, TCRdb re-called the reads, giving one row per CDR3 protein. The sample yields some 940,000 distinct CDR3 sequences, under 40% seen once. The data were obtained in a study of T cell repertoires in cytomegalovirus infection. Sequencing used cultured CD8+ T cells from PBMCs, obtained from culture after CMV antigen stimulation. The chain recombines TRBV5-6 with TRBJ2-3, with 9 bases that match TRBD1. The clonotype originates from a human donor in good health (CMV status not recorded). Some clones in this sample may be carry-over from other donors' samples. The CDR3 region has the DNA TGTGCCAGCAGCGGATGGGACAGGGTAACAGATACGCAGTATTTT. This gives the protein CASSGWDRVTDTQYF.